These 9 T cell receptor beta chains came from one sample sequenced in a study of T cell clonotyping in hematopoietic cell transplantation. Produced via immunoSEQ multiplex PCR; TCRdb's table is partial and in-frame only. The sample has about 36,000 clones, about 87% seen once; the top ten hold approximately 2%. Specimen: peripheral blood mononuclear cells. Every receptor here comes from a middle-aged woman in good health. Some clones in this sample may be carry-over from other donors' samples.

This clone turned up a few times. This chain connects TRBV19 to TRBJ1-2; 8 bases map to TRBD1. The CDR3 totals 15 residues. V lost 3 bases and J lost 1; bases outside the gene matches: 4. Germline lookup yields CDR1 LNHDA and CDR2 SQIVND (reference sequence). CDR3 amino acids: CASSIGTGYNYGYTF. CDR3 in DNA: TGTGCCAGTAGTATCGGGACAGGCTATAACTATGGCTACACCTTC.

This chain connects TRBV11-3 to TRBJ1-1; 7 bases are shared with TRBD1. CDR1 is SGHNT, CDR2 YENEEA, per germline. CDR3 length: 15 residues. J gave up 1 base and V 5 bases, and 7 bases lay outside the gene matches. The CDR3 bases are TGTGCCAGCAGCCTGCAGGGGGGGGAGAACACTGAAGCTTTCTTT. It codes for CASSLQGGENTEAFF.

The V call is TRBV6-1, the J call TRBJ2-7, with a tentative D call TRBD2 (6 bases). V lost 6 bases and J 6 bases, leaving 9 bases between the germline ends. Germline V lookup: CDR1 MNHNS, CDR2 SASEGT. CDR3 length equals 11 residues. The CDR3: CASREGSEQYF. Here the CDR3 DNA reads TGTGCCAGCAGGGAGGGTAGCGAGCAGTACTTC.

Here the CDR3 reads CAWSVGQGREKLFF. In nucleotides, the CDR3 is TGTGCCTGGAGTGTAGGGCAGGGCCGGGAAAAACTGTTTTTT. This chain uses TRBV30 with TRBJ1-4, with D possibly TRBD1 on 5 matching bases. In germline, CDR1 is GTSNPN, CDR2 SVGIG (reference sequence). CDR3 length: 14 amino acids. The germline V and J ends were trimmed by 0 bases and 8 bases, with 13 bases remaining between them.

The chain links TRBV29-1 to TRBJ1-5; perhaps TRBD1 as D (6 bases). The V gene lost 7 bases and the J gene lost 6 bases, with 19 bases spanning the gap. Germline V gene data show CDR1 as SQVTM and CDR2 as ANQGSEA. The CDR3 contains 14 residues. The CDR3, as DNA: TGCAGCGCCGTACAGGGTTATGGGATTCAGCCCCAGCATTTT. This codes for CSAVQGYGIQPQHF.

The genes are TRBV7-2 and TRBJ2-3; 7 bases line up with TRBD2. Germline loops: CDR1 SGHTA, CDR2 FQGNSA. V lost 1 base and J lost 2; bases outside the gene matches: 0. The CDR3 consists of 14 residues. CDR3 residues: CASSLERDTDTQYF. The DNA of the CDR3 is TGTGCCAGCAGCTTAGAGCGGGACACAGATACGCAGTATTTT.

The chain joins TRBV6-6 to TRBJ2-1; D unclear. Germline CDR1 MNHNY, CDR2 SVGAGI (reference sequence). Trimming removed 1 base at V and 8 bases at J, with 18 bases between. This CDR3 has 16 amino acids. For the CDR3, the DNA is TGTGCCAGCAGTTACTTGTCGTCTAGTCGAGGCGATGAGCAGTTCTTC. This translates into CASSYLSSSRGDEQFF.

The chain is built from TRBV28 and TRBJ2-1; 14 bases match TRBD2. V was clipped by 4 bases and J by 8 bases; unmatched bases: 10. This CDR3 spans 17 amino acids. Germline V gene data show CDR1 as MDHEN and CDR2 as SYDVKM. DNA for the CDR3: TGTGCCAGCAGTTCTCCGACTAGCGGGAGGGCCCGGGATGAGCAGTTCTTC. This encodes CASSSPTSGRARDEQFF.

This clone was seen only once. This chain links TRBV29-1 with TRBJ1-2, with 12 bases identical to TRBD1. The germline gives CDR1 SQVTM, CDR2 ANQGSEA. Trimming removed 1 base from V and 8 bases from J; junction bases left unmatched: 5. The CDR3 covers 14 residues. The DNA for the CDR3 is TGCAGCGTTGAAGTGGGACAGGGGGCTTCAGGCTACACCTTC. Translation gives CSVEVGQGASGYTF.